One sample yielded the 32 T cell receptor beta chains listed below, sequenced in a study of early T cells in non-severe SARS-CoV-2 infection. From the 5' RACE reads, TCRdb called clonotypes with MiXCR, one entry per CDR3 protein. The repertoire holds tens of thousands of distinct CDR3 sequences, with less than 15% as singletons. The material sequenced was whole blood. The receptors originated from an adult who was a healthcare worker with PCR-confirmed SARS-CoV-2 infection or an uninfected control (not recorded which).

The chain recombines TRBV12-3 or TRBV12-4 with TRBJ2-7; 9 bases map to TRBD2. The trim removed 5 bases at V and 6 bases at J, leaving 11 bases unmatched. CDR3 size: 15 residues. This CDR3 is CASSPRTSAPSEQYF. Here the CDR3 DNA reads TGTGCCAGCAGTCCCCGGACTAGCGCCCCGTCCGAGCAGTACTTC.

The CDR3 DNA follows: TGTGCCAGCAGCTTAGCGGGGACCCACAATGAGCAGTTCTTC. It is translated as CASSLAGTHNEQFF. The V and J genes are TRBV7-2 and TRBJ2-1; tentatively, D is TRBD1 or TRBD2 (5 bases each). Per the germline V gene, CDR1 is SGHTA and CDR2 is FQGNSA. Trimming stripped 0 bases from V and 5 bases from J, with 8 bases between. The CDR3 is made up of 14 amino acids.

This chain links TRBV2 with TRBJ2-7; tentatively, D is TRBD1 (5 bases). CDR1 and CDR2 from the germline V gene are SNHLY and FYNNEI. The V and J ends lost 1 base and 7 bases respectively, with 11 bases between them. The CDR3 totals 13 residues. The CDR3 DNA reads TGTGCCAGCAGTGAAGAGAGGCAGGGAGAGCAGTACTTC. As protein: CASSEERQGEQYF.

The chain carries TRBV29-1 and TRBJ1-1, with a tentative D call TRBD1 (5 bases). This CDR3 region has 14 residues. The V and J ends lost 3 bases and 4 bases respectively, with 15 bases between them. Germline lookup yields CDR1 SQVTM and CDR2 ANQGSEA. CDR3 sequence reads: CSVDGAARGTEAFF. CDR3 coding DNA: TGCAGCGTTGATGGGGCCGCGCGTGGCACTGAAGCTTTCTTT.

In this sample, this clonotype turned up a few times. The chain links TRBV29-1 to TRBJ2-7; D is unresolved. Germline CDR1 reads SQVTM; CDR2 reads ANQGSEA. V lost 4 bases and J lost 7, with 17 bases in between. The length of the CDR3 is 13 residues. The CDR3: CSVGWGSNPEQYF. CDR3 nucleotide sequence: TGCAGCGTTGGGTGGGGATCTAATCCGGAGCAGTACTTC.

Ten or more counts support this clonotype. The chain uses TRBV11-2 and TRBJ2-5; 10 bases are shared with TRBD1. CDR3 length equals 15 residues. Per the germline V gene, CDR1 is SGHAT and CDR2 is FQNNGV. J gave up 3 bases and V 4 bases, and 5 bases lay outside the gene matches. This chain's CDR3 is CASSSPGTGEETQYF. Here the CDR3 DNA reads TGTGCCAGCAGCTCTCCCGGGACAGGGGAAGAGACCCAGTACTTC.

The CDR3 DNA sequence: TGTGCCAGCAGCACCCGGGACAACTACGAGCAGTACTTC. Translation gives CASSTRDNYEQYF. The chain uses TRBV7-6 and TRBJ2-7; maybe TRBD1 (6 bases). The CDR3 runs 13 residues. Germline assignment: CDR1 SGHVS and CDR2 FNYEAQ. The ends were cut back, 5 bases at V and 3 bases at J, with 11 bases in the middle.

This clonotype was seen more than once but under ten times. The chain carries TRBV7-6 and TRBJ2-1, with 7 bases fitting TRBD2. CDR3 length: 15 amino acids. CDR1 SGHVS and CDR2 FNYEAQ come from the germline V gene. The ends lost 5 bases at V and 0 bases at J; junction bases unmatched: 4. For the CDR3, the DNA is TGTGCCAGCAGCCGGGGGGACGGCTCCTACAATGAGCAGTTCTTC. Translating it yields CASSRGDGSYNEQFF.

This clonotype was counted many times. The J gene is TRBJ1-5, the V gene TRBV10-2; D is possibly TRBD1 (5 bases). V dropped 8 bases and J dropped 3 bases, with 14 bases sitting between them. This CDR3 region has 14 residues. Germline-derived CDR1 and CDR2 are WSHSY and SAAADI. The CDR3: CASAEGLTNQPQHF. The DNA for the CDR3 is TGCGCCAGCGCCGAGGGGTTAACCAATCAGCCCCAGCATTTT.

This chain links TRBV7-9 with TRBJ2-1, with 7 bases identical to TRBD2. V lost 0 bases and J lost 3; bases outside the gene matches: 5. This CDR3 has 16 amino acids. Germline-derived CDR1 and CDR2 are SEHNR and FQNEAQ (reference sequence). CDR3 nucleotides: TGTGCCAGCAGCTTAGCCGGGACTACCTTCTACAATGAGCAGTTCTTC. Amino acids: CASSLAGTTFYNEQFF.

This clonotype was recorded a few times. The chain employs TRBV5-1 and TRBJ1-1; the D gene is possibly TRBD1 (6 bases). V was trimmed by 5 bases and J by 1 base, leaving 12 bases between them. CDR1 and CDR2 from the germline V gene are SGHRS and YFSETQ. The CDR3 has 14 amino acids. The CDR3 loop reads CASRVGTPNTEAFF. CDR3 coding DNA: TGCGCCAGCAGAGTCGGGACACCGAACACTGAAGCTTTCTTT. Supplemented by reference TRBV5-1 and TRBJ1-1, the full variable domain reads KAGVTQTPRYLIKTRGQQVTLSCSPISGHRSVSWYQQTPGQGLQFLFEYFSETQRNKGNFPGRFSGRQFSNSRSEMNVSTLELGDSALYLCASRVGTPNTEAFFGQGTRLTVV.

This clonotype was seen a few times. The J gene is TRBJ1-2, the V gene TRBV20-1, with 10 bases aligning to TRBD1. After removal of 6 bases from V and 6 bases from J, the junction contained 4 bases not matched to a gene. The V gene's germline CDR1 is DFQATT and CDR2 SNEGSKA (reference sequence). CDR3 length: 12 residues. This CDR3 reads CSAPGTGDGYTF. DNA of the CDR3: TGCAGTGCGCCCGGGACAGGGGATGGCTACACCTTC.

J is TRBJ2-7 and V is TRBV29-1; D may match TRBD1 or TRBD2 (5 bases each). The V and J ends lost 4 bases and 2 bases respectively, with 15 bases between them. The CDR3 extends over 14 amino acids. Germline V gene data show CDR1 as SQVTM and CDR2 as ANQGSEA. This CDR3 is CSVAQNRDAYEQYF. The CDR3 nucleotides read TGCAGCGTTGCCCAAAACCGGGACGCCTACGAGCAGTACTTC.

This clonotype occurred a few times. The J gene is TRBJ1-6, the V gene TRBV6-2 or TRBV6-3; a weak D match, TRBD1 (5 bases). The CDR3 is 15 residues long. Germline V gives CDR1 MNHEY, CDR2 SVGEGT. V lost 4 bases, J lost 8 bases, and 15 bases lay in between. In nucleotides, the CDR3 is TGTGCCAGCAGTTTCCCGGAGGGGAGAGATTCACCCCTCCACTTT. Encoded protein: CASSFPEGRDSPLHF.

The gene calls are TRBV5-1 and TRBJ2-5, with 7 bases matching TRBD2. V was clipped by 0 bases and J by 7 bases; unmatched bases: 3. CDR1 is SGHRS, CDR2 YFSETQ, per germline. The CDR3 sequence is 13 residues long. The CDR3 sequence is CASSLGLAGTQYF. The CDR3 DNA sequence: TGCGCCAGCAGCTTGGGACTAGCAGGGACCCAGTACTTC.

This clonotype was seen repeatedly, ten times or more. The chain links TRBV18 to TRBJ1-1; 10 bases are a match to TRBD1. V lost 3 bases and J lost 4; bases outside the gene matches: 8. The CDR3 extends over 16 amino acids. Per germline, CDR1 KGHSH and CDR2 LQKENI. The CDR3 bases are TGTGCCAGCTCACCTGCGGGACAGGGGATGAGCACTGAAGCTTTCTTT. Its protein product is CASSPAGQGMSTEAFF.

This clonotype was recorded many times. The V gene is TRBV29-1, the J gene TRBJ2-3; a possible D gene is TRBD1 (7 bases). The CDR3 loop spans 13 amino acids. Looked up from germline, CDR1 is SQVTM and CDR2 is ANQGSEA. The germline V and J ends were trimmed by 4 bases and 4 bases, with 12 bases remaining between them. As DNA, the CDR3 is TGCAGCGTTGCGGAGGGGGCCCCAGATACGCAGTATTTT. Amino acid sequence: CSVAEGAPDTQYF.

In its sample, this clonotype was seen many times. This sequence joins TRBV3-1 and TRBJ2-5; TRBD2 matches at 10 bases. J lost 5 bases, V lost 0 bases, and 12 bases had no gene match. CDR3 size: 18 residues. The V gene's germline CDR1 is LGHDT and CDR2 YNNKEL (reference sequence). This chain's CDR3 is CASSQESSGRQTIETQYF. The CDR3 DNA sequence: TGTGCCAGCAGCCAAGAGTCTAGCGGGAGACAGACTATCGAGACCCAGTACTTC.

The chain combines TRBV14 with TRBJ1-2; D not certain. The germline V and J ends were trimmed by 2 bases and 7 bases, with 8 bases remaining between them. In germline, CDR1 is SGHDN, CDR2 FVKESK. The CDR3 loop spans 12 amino acids. The CDR3 spells CASSQPGSGYTF. The CDR3 coding sequence is TGTGCCAGCAGCCAACCAGGCTCTGGCTACACCTTC.

The table lists this clonotype with a few counts. The chain recombines TRBV5-1 with TRBJ2-5, with D perhaps matching TRBD1 (6 bases). Germline assignment: CDR1 SGHRS and CDR2 YFSETQ. V gave up 5 bases and J gave up 2 bases, with 16 bases separating them. This CDR3 spans 15 amino acids. CDR3 protein: CASSQRQERQETQYF. In DNA form, the CDR3 reads TGCGCCAGCAGTCAACGACAGGAACGGCAAGAGACCCAGTACTTC.

This chain connects TRBV6-2 or TRBV6-3 to TRBJ2-1; D remains ambiguous. Deletions cut 7 bases from V and 2 bases from J, with 15 bases between. CDR1 MNHEY and CDR2 SVGEGT come from the germline V gene. The CDR3 runs to 15 residues. The CDR3 DNA follows: TGTGCCAGCACTCTCAGCAGGCCCGCCTACAATGAGCAGTTCTTC. Protein product: CASTLSRPAYNEQFF.

This chain joins TRBV5-5 and TRBJ1-1; the D is unclear. The V end lost 4 bases, the J end lost 10 bases, and 23 bases lay between the germline ends. This CDR3 comprises 15 residues. CDR1 is SGHKS, CDR2 YYEKEE, per germline (reference sequence). The CDR3 sequence is CASSLERAGVRGAFF. CDR3 sequence (DNA): TGTGCCAGCAGCCTGGAGAGGGCTGGAGTTCGTGGAGCTTTCTTT.

This clonotype was counted between two and nine times. The chain uses TRBV4-3 and TRBJ2-4; a weak D match, TRBD1 (5 bases). Per the germline V gene, CDR1 is LGHNA and CDR2 is YSLEER. The CDR3 contains 18 residues. Trimming stripped 0 bases from V and 2 bases from J, with 17 bases between. This CDR3 is CASSQDAPTGASKNIQYF. The CDR3 DNA follows: TGCGCCAGCAGCCAAGATGCTCCCACTGGGGCTTCCAAAAACATTCAGTACTTC.

This clonotype has a handful of counts. The chain carries TRBV7-3 and TRBJ1-2; weak D call: TRBD1 (5 bases). The CDR3 is 13 residues long. Between the trimmed V and J ends, which lost 2 bases and 6 bases, there was a span of 10 bases. Germline V gives CDR1 SGHTA, CDR2 FQGTGA. CDR3 residues: CASSLRGFDGYTF. The CDR3 bases are TGTGCCAGCAGCTTACGGGGGTTTGATGGCTACACCTTC.

This rearrangement joins TRBV12-3 or TRBV12-4 to TRBJ2-5; D perhaps matches TRBD1 (6 bases). The CDR3 is 16 residues long. Trimming pared 7 bases from V and 1 base from J, leaving 19 bases between. CDR3 protein: CASMGAVSGTQETQYF. The CDR3 nucleotides read TGTGCCAGCATGGGGGCCGTCTCGGGGACCCAAGAGACCCAGTACTTC.

Of note for this clonotype: Given the absence of the conserved phenylalanine or tryptophan at the CDR3 end, a read error is likely. V and J are TRBV30 and TRBJ1-2, with D possibly TRBD1 on 5 matching bases. The germline V gene has CDR1 GTSNPN and CDR2 SVGIG (reference sequence). The germline V and J ends were trimmed by 2 bases and 6 bases, with 16 bases remaining between them. The CDR3 totals 14 residues. CDR3 loop: CAWSRPVGADGYTL. CDR3 DNA sequence: TGTGCCTGGAGTCGTCCGGTAGGGGCTGATGGCTACACCCTC.

This clonotype was recorded many times. V gene TRBV27 combines with J gene TRBJ2-3, with 8 nucleotides matching TRBD2. CDR3 size: 15 residues. Germline trimming cut 2 bases from V and 8 bases from J; bases unmatched to any gene: 9. Germline values: CDR1 MNHEY, CDR2 SMNVEV (reference sequence). CDR3 nucleotide sequence: TGTGCCAGCAGTTTACCGCGGGAGGCCTCGGGTACGCAGTATTTT. Translating it yields CASSLPREASGTQYF.

V and J are TRBV5-6 and TRBJ2-5; no clear D. Germline V gene sequence: CDR1 SGHDT, CDR2 YYEEEE. V was trimmed by 6 bases and J by 2 bases, leaving 14 bases between them. The CDR3 runs to 14 residues. The CDR3 reads CASTSGPRQETQYF. The CDR3 coding sequence is TGTGCCAGCACCTCAGGACCGCGGCAAGAGACCCAGTACTTC.

V usage is TRBV6-1 and J usage is TRBJ2-1; D gene ambiguous. CDR1 and CDR2 (germline): MNHNS, SASEGT. Trimming stripped 2 bases from V and 13 bases from J, with 9 bases between. CDR3 length: 11 amino acids. The CDR3 sequence is CASSETRQQFF. The CDR3 bases are TGTGCCAGCAGTGAAACCAGGCAACAGTTCTTC.

As for this clonotype: The junction departs from the called germline gene at one end, perhaps through a read error. The chain employs TRBV29-1 and TRBJ2-3; D tentatively fits TRBD1 or TRBD2 (7 bases each). CDR1 is SQVTM, CDR2 ANQGSEA, per germline. The CDR3 totals 11 residues. CDR3 amino acids: CSVAETSGGDF. The CDR3 DNA reads as TGCAGCGTTGCGGAGACATCAGGGGGGGATTTT.

CDR3 DNA sequence: TGCGCCAGCAGCGCATCAACAGGAAACACTGAAGCTTTCTTT. Translated, it gives CASSASTGNTEAFF. This chain links TRBV5-1 with TRBJ1-1, with D possibly being TRBD1 (5 bases). Germline V gene lookup returns CDR1 SGHRS and CDR2 YFSETQ. The CDR3 runs 14 residues. The V gene lost 4 bases and the J gene lost 2 bases, with 12 bases spanning the gap. Supplemented by reference TRBV5-1 and TRBJ1-1, the full variable domain reads KAGVTQTPRYLIKTRGQQVTLSCSPISGHRSVSWYQQTPGQGLQFLFEYFSETQRNKGNFPGRFSGRQFSNSRSEMNVSTLELGDSALYLCASSASTGNTEAFFGQGTRLTVV.

In its sample, this clonotype was seen a few times. The rearrangement uses TRBV7-9 and TRBJ2-5; the match to TRBD1 covers 10 bases. This CDR3 has 14 residues. Looked up from germline, CDR1 is SEHNR and CDR2 is FQNEAQ (reference sequence). The trim removed 5 bases at V and 5 bases at J, leaving 5 bases unmatched. The CDR3 region is CASSPSGQGETQYF. The CDR3 DNA sequence: TGTGCCAGCAGCCCCTCGGGACAGGGGGAGACCCAGTACTTC. The full variable domain, in which reference TRBV7-9 and TRBJ2-5 provide the parts outside the CDR3, is DTGVSQNPRHKITKRGQNVTFRCDPISEHNRLYWYRQTLGQGPEFLTYFQNEAQLEKSRLLSDRFSAERPKGSFSTLEIQRTEQGDSAMYLCASSPSGQGETQYFGPGTRLLVL.